The source of this T cell receptor beta chain is a study of blood T cell repertoires in COVID-19. Study context: Samples of COVID-19 (acute and convalescent) were obtained from the United States, Italy and Spain.

Original processing notes: Reference gene primer amplification in the assay estimated nucleated cell counts. Libraries were prepared by immunoSEQ multiplex PCR; TCRdb keeps only in-frame clonotypes and omits some of them. The V and J calls and the clone size are those of that table, but D and trimming were determined from the DNA. The sample contains roughly 170,000 clones, around 83% of which appear only once. Germline V CDR1 and CDR2: SGHNT, YENEEA. Between the trimmed V and J ends, which lost 0 bases and 6 bases, there was a span of 6 bases. CDR3 length: 13 residues. Adults between about 18 and 89 years of age took part from approximately 24 US areas. The study assigned cohorts using participant-reported clinical history.

The sequence came from a woman aged 45-60 years in a cohort exposed to, infected with or recovered from COVID-19 (not recorded which). Sequenced sample: PBMCs or T cells enriched from blood (not recorded which). The chain couples TRBV11-3 to TRBJ2-1; D is unclear. Here the CDR3 reads CASSLDGTNEQFF. As DNA, the CDR3 is TGTGCCAGCAGCTTAGATGGCACCAATGAGCAGTTCTTC.